Each of the 27 T cell receptor beta chains below was sequenced from the same sample in a study of blood T cell repertoires in COVID-19. Produced via immunoSEQ multiplex PCR; TCRdb's table is partial and in-frame only. The sample records under 300,000 clones, roughly nine tenths being singletons. The sample was peripheral blood. These receptors came from a man in his 60s with acute or convalescent COVID-19.

This rearrangement joins TRBV11-3 to TRBJ2-7; maybe TRBD1 (6 bases). The CDR3 contains 15 residues. Deletions cut 4 bases from V and 1 base from J, with 14 bases between. Per germline, CDR1 SGHNT and CDR2 YENEEA. This chain's CDR3 is CASSYTPGVSYEQYF. Here the CDR3 DNA reads TGTGCCAGCAGCTATACCCCAGGGGTTTCCTACGAGCAGTACTTC.

J is TRBJ2-2 and V is TRBV12-5; the match to TRBD2 covers 7 bases. CDR1 is LGHNT and CDR2 is FRNRAP in the germline V gene. The CDR3 loop spans 13 amino acids. After removal of 7 bases from V and 3 bases from J, the junction contained 2 bases not matched to a gene. The CDR3 region has the DNA TGTGCTAGTGCACGGGAGGACACCGGGGAGCTGTTTTTT. It is translated as CASAREDTGELFF.

The V gene is TRBV28, the J gene TRBJ1-1, with TRBD1 as a possible D gene (5 bases). Germline V lookup: CDR1 MDHEN, CDR2 SYDVKM. Trimming took off 0 bases at V and 4 bases at J, with 18 bases between the two ends. CDR3 length: 17 residues. The CDR3: CASSLCKGWTVCTEAFF. The CDR3 nucleotides read TGTGCCAGCAGTTTATGCAAGGGGTGGACGGTCTGCACTGAAGCTTTCTTT.

The CDR3, as DNA: TGTGCCAGCAGCGCCGGGACTAGTAACACCGGGGAGCTGTTTTTT. It codes for CASSAGTSNTGELFF. This rearrangement joins TRBV9 to TRBJ2-2, with 8 bases aligning to TRBD2. The J segment lost 2 bases and the V segment lost 3 bases, leaving 3 bases of the junction unmatched. The CDR3 is 15 residues long. CDR1 SGDLS and CDR2 YYNGEE come from the germline V gene.

CDR3 bases: TGTGCCAGCAGCTATCGGGCGGGAATCGATGAGCAGTTCTTC. This gives the protein CASSYRAGIDEQFF. The chain carries TRBV7-9 and TRBJ2-1, with a possible D match to TRBD2 (6 bases). Germline V gene data show CDR1 as SEHNR and CDR2 as FQNEAQ (reference sequence). V shed 4 bases and J shed 8 bases, with 15 bases lying between them. There are 14 residues in the CDR3.

The chain carries TRBV19 and TRBJ1-6; TRBD1 might be the D (6 bases). With 6 bases removed from V and 8 bases from J, the gap between germline ends came to 17 bases. The CDR3 is made up of 15 amino acids. Germline V gives CDR1 LNHDA, CDR2 SQIVND (reference sequence). This chain's CDR3 is CASSPNRVGDSPLHF. CDR3 in DNA: TGTGCCAGTAGCCCTAACAGGGTTGGGGATTCACCCCTCCACTTT.

The chain joins TRBV3-1 (or the pseudogene TRBV3-2) to TRBJ2-1; TRBD2 aligns across 14 bases. Germline trimming cut 0 bases from V and 1 base from J; bases unmatched to any gene: 8. Germline CDR1 and CDR2: LGHDT and YNNKEL (reference sequence). The CDR3 contains 20 residues. The CDR3 DNA follows: TGTGCCAGCAGCCAAGAGGCTCCCGGGACTAGCGGGAGATCCTACAATGAGCAGTTCTTC. It translates to CASSQEAPGTSGRSYNEQFF.

The chain recombines TRBV9 with TRBJ1-1, with 9 bases matching TRBD1. The CDR3 loop spans 15 amino acids. Germline V lookup: CDR1 SGDLS, CDR2 YYNGEE. With V trimmed by 0 bases and J by 9 bases, 9 bases remained unmatched. This chain's CDR3 is CASSVGDRDPTQAFF. Here the CDR3 DNA reads TGTGCCAGCAGCGTAGGGGACAGGGACCCTACCCAAGCTTTCTTT.

This clone appeared a single time. The chain carries TRBV19 and TRBJ2-1; 8 bases are shared with TRBD1. CDR3 length equals 16 residues. The J segment lost 5 bases and the V segment lost 4 bases, leaving 10 bases of the junction unmatched. Germline V gives CDR1 LNHDA, CDR2 SQIVND (reference sequence). The CDR3 bases are TGTGCCAGTAGTAACCTAGGACAGGGTACGAACAATGAGCAGTTCTTC. It specifies CASSNLGQGTNNEQFF.

This clone was recorded only once. The V and J genes are TRBV7-2 and TRBJ1-6, with 7 bases matching TRBD1. V lost 6 bases to trimming and J lost 6 bases; unmatched junction nucleotides: 8. CDR3 length: 15 amino acids. The germline V gene encodes CDR1 SGHTA and CDR2 FQGNSA. The chain's CDR3 is CASSFPGQTNSPLHF. CDR3 nucleotide sequence: TGTGCCAGCAGTTTCCCGGGACAGACTAATTCACCCCTCCACTTT.

The gene calls are TRBV27 and TRBJ2-5; 7 bases agree with TRBD1. The CDR3 contains 15 residues. Germline values: CDR1 MNHEY, CDR2 SMNVEV (reference sequence). Germline trimming cut 7 bases from V and 4 bases from J; bases unmatched to any gene: 12. CDR3 protein: CASMMGRGLSETQYF. CDR3 bases: TGTGCCAGCATGATGGGCAGGGGGTTGTCAGAGACCCAGTACTTC.

The rearrangement links TRBV3-1 (or the pseudogene TRBV3-2) to TRBJ2-2, with 8 bases matching TRBD1. Unmatched junction bases numbered 12, after V lost 2 bases and J lost 4 bases. The CDR3 consists of 18 residues. Germline values: CDR1 LGHDT, CDR2 YNNKEL (reference sequence). For the CDR3, the DNA is TGTGCCAGCAGCCAACCTTCGCTCCCGGGACAGGTCACCGGGGAGCTGTTTTTT. Residues: CASSQPSLPGQVTGELFF.

This clone was seen once. The chain carries TRBV11-2 and TRBJ1-2; 8 bases map to TRBD1. Germline loops: CDR1 SGHAT, CDR2 FQNNGV. The V gene end was trimmed by 5 bases and the J gene end by 8 bases; junction bases not matched to a gene: 10. This CDR3 comprises 14 residues. CDR3 in amino acids: CASSTPRGPGGYTF. CDR3 in DNA: TGTGCCAGCAGCACCCCCAGGGGGCCGGGCGGCTACACCTTC.

The chain joins TRBV3-1 (or the pseudogene TRBV3-2) to TRBJ1-2, with D perhaps matching TRBD1 (5 bases). CDR3 length equals 13 residues. The germline V gene encodes CDR1 LGHDT and CDR2 YNNKEL (reference sequence). V was cut by 5 bases and J by 3 bases, with 10 bases left in between. This CDR3 reads CASSLQGDYGYTF. In nucleotides, the CDR3 is TGTGCCAGCAGCTTACAAGGGGACTATGGCTACACCTTC.

This chain connects TRBV3-1 (or the pseudogene TRBV3-2) to TRBJ1-5; TRBD1 matches at 9 bases. Germline V gives CDR1 LGHDT, CDR2 YNNKEL (reference sequence). The ends lost 0 bases at V and 9 bases at J; junction bases unmatched: 6. The length of the CDR3 is 15 residues. The CDR3 loop is CASSQEGTGSRPQHF. The CDR3 coding sequence is TGTGCCAGCAGCCAAGAGGGGACAGGGTCGAGGCCCCAGCATTTT.

The V call is TRBV10-3, the J call TRBJ1-2; D uncertain. The CDR3 totals 14 residues. Trimming cost V 4 bases and J 2 bases, with 11 bases left between them. Germline CDR1 reads ENHRY; CDR2 reads SYGVKD. CDR3 DNA: TGTGCCATCAGTGGAGGAGAAGACAACTATGGCTACACCTTC. Translation: CAISGGEDNYGYTF.

CDR3 region: CASFLGGAKNIQYF. In DNA, the CDR3 is TGTGCCAGCTTTCTGGGAGGGGCCAAAAACATTCAGTACTTC. The V call is TRBV2, the J call TRBJ2-4; 7 nucleotides align to TRBD2. Per the germline V gene, CDR1 is SNHLY and CDR2 is FYNNEI. Trimming removed 8 bases from V and 1 base from J; junction bases left unmatched: 5. CDR3 length: 14 amino acids. Complete variable domain (other parts from reference TRBV2 and TRBJ2-4): EPEVTQTPSHQVTQMGQEVILRCVPISNHLYFYWYRQILGQKVEFLVSFYNNEISEKSEIFDDQFSVERPDGSNFTLKIRSTKLEDSAMYFCASFLGGAKNIQYFGAGTRLSVL.

The chain has TRBV28 and TRBJ2-2; TRBD2 agrees at 10 bases. Germline V lookup: CDR1 MDHEN, CDR2 SYDVKM. V lost 2 bases and J lost 6; bases outside the gene matches: 3. The CDR3 covers 15 residues. The CDR3 nucleotides are TGTGCCAGCAGTTTAACTAGCGGGAAGGCCGGGGAGCTGTTTTTT. Its translation is CASSLTSGKAGELFF.

The chain joins TRBV6-2 or TRBV6-3 to TRBJ1-2; TRBD1 matches at 7 bases. Germline V gene sequence: CDR1 MNHEY, CDR2 SVGEGT. J gave up 5 bases and V 2 bases, and 14 bases lay outside the gene matches. This CDR3 spans 17 amino acids. CDR3: CASSYERPLGTAYGYTF. The CDR3 DNA is TGTGCCAGCAGTTACGAGAGGCCTTTAGGGACAGCGTATGGCTACACCTTC.

This clone was observed a handful of times. V is TRBV28 and J is TRBJ2-3; no reliable D call. CDR1 MDHEN and CDR2 SYDVKM come from the germline V gene. The CDR3 has 15 amino acids. V lost 4 bases, J lost 0 bases, and 11 bases lay in between. The CDR3 DNA reads TGTGCCAGCAGTTATGGAGCCCTCAGCACAGATACGCAGTATTTT. It specifies CASSYGALSTDTQYF.

The chain combines TRBV6-2 or TRBV6-3 with TRBJ1-1; 11 bases align to TRBD1. CDR1 is MNHEY and CDR2 is SVGEGT in the germline V gene. CDR3 length equals 17 residues. V gave up 6 bases and J gave up 0 bases; unmatched junction bases: 9. The CDR3 spells CASSPRTGGKVNTEAFF. The CDR3 DNA reads TGTGCCAGCAGCCCTCGGACAGGGGGCAAGGTGAACACTGAAGCTTTCTTT.

This chain connects TRBV5-4 to TRBJ2-7; 8 bases agree with TRBD1. V trimming: 4 bases; J trimming: 0 bases; junction bases outside the gene matches: 3. CDR3 length: 14 amino acids. Per germline, CDR1 SGHNT and CDR2 YYREEE (reference sequence). In nucleotides, the CDR3 is TGTGCCAGCAGCCGGGGACAGGTCTCCTACGAGCAGTACTTC. This gives the protein CASSRGQVSYEQYF.

This chain connects TRBV27 to TRBJ2-1; 7 bases line up with TRBD2. The V segment lost 2 bases and the J segment 8 bases; nucleotides outside the gene matches: 15. CDR1 and CDR2 (germline): MNHEY, SMNVEV (reference sequence). This CDR3 has 17 residues. The CDR3 loop is CASSLRGGSTYAHEQFF. DNA of the CDR3: TGTGCCAGCAGTTTAAGGGGCGGGAGTACGTATGCCCATGAGCAGTTCTTC.

The gene calls are TRBV18 and TRBJ2-3, with D possibly being TRBD2 (7 bases). V lost 3 bases, J lost 2 bases, and 12 bases lay in between. Looked up from germline, CDR1 is KGHSH and CDR2 is LQKENI. CDR3 length equals 15 residues. The CDR3 reads CASSPVGGATDTQYF. The DNA for the CDR3 is TGTGCCAGCTCACCCGTGGGGGGGGCCACAGATACGCAGTATTTT.

This chain connects TRBV7-3 to TRBJ2-7; 8 bases are shared with TRBD1. In germline, CDR1 is SGHTA, CDR2 FQGTGA. The CDR3 sequence is 15 residues long. V trimming: 1 base; J trimming: 4 bases; junction bases outside the gene matches: 6. The CDR3 bases are TGTGCCAGCAGCTTAAGTGGACAGGGAGGATACGAGCAGTACTTC. This gives the protein CASSLSGQGGYEQYF. Full variable domain (remainder filled in from reference TRBV7-3 and TRBJ2-7): GAGVSQTPSNKVTEKGKYVELRCDPISGHTALYWYRQSLGQGPEFLIYFQGTGAADDSGLPNDRFFAVRPEGSVSTLKIQRTERGDSAVYLCASSLSGQGGYEQYFGPGTRLTVT.

The V call is TRBV19, the J call TRBJ1-1; TRBD1 matches 7 bases. CDR1 is LNHDA and CDR2 is SQIVND in the germline V gene (reference sequence). Trimming at V came to 1 base and at J to 3 bases, leaving 17 bases not matched to a gene. The CDR3 has 19 amino acids. The CDR3 sequence: CASSIARGTDPGWDTEAFF. For the CDR3, the DNA is TGTGCCAGTAGTATAGCGCGAGGGACAGATCCCGGCTGGGACACTGAAGCTTTCTTT.

CDR3 region: CASSHRLAGSNTGELFF. DNA of the CDR3: TGTGCCAGCAGCCACCGTCTAGCGGGTTCGAACACCGGGGAGCTGTTTTTT. V and J are TRBV3-1 (or the pseudogene TRBV3-2) and TRBJ2-2, with 8 bases identical to TRBD2. The CDR3 is 17 amino acids. The germline V gene encodes CDR1 LGHDT and CDR2 YNNKEL (reference sequence). V gave up 3 bases and J gave up 0 bases; unmatched junction bases: 6.